The next 15 T cell receptor beta chains were all read from a single sample in a study of T cell responses to AZD1222 COVID-19 vaccine. Using immunoSEQ multiplex PCR, the repertoire was profiled, and TCRdb retains in-frame clones only, with some absent. The sample carries about 120,000 clones, roughly four fifths recorded once. Sequencing was performed on peripheral blood, taken on day 0 of AZD1222 vaccination. All receptors come from an adult in good health.

V usage is TRBV6-2 or TRBV6-3 and J usage is TRBJ2-2; 11 bases map to TRBD1. V lost 6 bases, J lost 8 bases, and 5 bases stayed unmatched. Germline V CDR1 and CDR2: MNHEY, SVGEGT. This CDR3 is built from 14 residues. CDR3 region: CASSGQGALGELFF. The CDR3 coding sequence is TGTGCCAGCAGCGGACAGGGGGCGTTGGGGGAGCTGTTTTTT.

This clone was seen a single time. Because the CDR3's place on the DNA is in doubt, the DNA is left out and the CDR3 is given as listed by TCRdb. This rearrangement joins TRBV28 to TRBJ2-7; the tabulated D call, TRBD2, remains unverified against the DNA. The length of the CDR3 is 17 amino acids, counting both ends. Germline V lookup: CDR1 MDHEN, CDR2 SYDVKM. CDR3 amino acids: CASSSSLAGDRVYEQYF.

This clone was picked up a small number of times. V usage is TRBV30 and J usage is TRBJ2-5; 8 bases are shared with TRBD1. CDR1 GTSNPN and CDR2 SVGIG come from the germline V gene (reference sequence). There are 14 residues in the CDR3. J was trimmed by 9 bases and V by 0 bases; bases with no gene match: 9. DNA of the CDR3: TGTGCCTGGAGTGTACAGGGGGTCAGCCTGTCCCAGTACTTC. It translates to CAWSVQGVSLSQYF.

This rearrangement joins TRBV19 to TRBJ2-3, with 8 bases aligning to TRBD1. The CDR3 consists of 15 residues. V shed 5 bases and J 3 bases; nucleotides not matched to a gene: 7. Germline values: CDR1 LNHDA, CDR2 SQIVND (reference sequence). In DNA, the CDR3 is TGTGCCAGTAGTGTGGACAGGGTCGCTACAGATACGCAGTATTTT. It yields the protein CASSVDRVATDTQYF.

V gene TRBV11-2 combines with J gene TRBJ1-5, with D possibly being TRBD1 (6 bases). The ends were cut back, 5 bases at V and 8 bases at J, with 13 bases in the middle. CDR1 and CDR2 (germline): SGHAT, FQNNGV. This CDR3 is 13 amino acids long. CDR3 residues: CASSRMRGEPQHF. The CDR3 DNA follows: TGTGCCAGCAGCCGAATGAGGGGGGAGCCCCAGCATTTT.

The V and J genes are TRBV7-3 and TRBJ1-5, with TRBD1 as a possible D gene (6 bases). Per germline, CDR1 SGHTA and CDR2 FQGTGA. V lost 0 bases, J lost 11 bases, and 20 bases lay in between. The CDR3 sequence is 16 residues long. The CDR3 is CASSLTPRGQGNTQHF. In DNA, the CDR3 is TGTGCCAGCAGCTTAACGCCTCGAGGTCAGGGGAATACCCAGCATTTT.

This clone was detected only once. J is TRBJ1-4 and V is TRBV7-2; maybe TRBD1 (6 bases). The V end was cut by 3 bases, the J end by 7 bases, with 15 bases between. Germline loops: CDR1 SGHTA, CDR2 FQGNSA. The CDR3 totals 15 residues. The CDR3: CASSLRQVSTEKLFF. The CDR3 region has the DNA TGTGCCAGCAGCTTGCGACAGGTTTCGACTGAAAAACTGTTTTTT.

The genes are TRBV28 and TRBJ1-2; a possible D gene is TRBD1 (6 bases). The CDR3 spans 17 residues. The V gene's germline CDR1 is MDHEN and CDR2 SYDVKM. Trimming stripped 2 bases from V and 5 bases from J, with 21 bases between. CDR3 sequence (DNA): TGTGCCAGCAGTTTAATAGGGGGTGGCCTAGTGAGGTATGGCTACACCTTC. Its protein is CASSLIGGGLVRYGYTF.

J is TRBJ1-3 and V is TRBV28; maybe TRBD1 (5 bases). Trimming left V 7 bases short and J 2 bases short, with 12 bases between. Germline V gives CDR1 MDHEN, CDR2 SYDVKM. The CDR3 contains 14 residues. The CDR3: CASNLSGTGNTIYF. CDR3 coding DNA: TGTGCCAGCAACCTTTCAGGGACTGGAAACACCATATATTTT.

This chain uses TRBV4-3 with TRBJ1-6; TRBD1 aligns across 7 bases. This CDR3 region has 15 residues. The J segment lost 8 bases and the V segment lost 6 bases, leaving 10 bases of the junction unmatched. Per the germline V gene, CDR1 is LGHNA and CDR2 is YSLEER. The CDR3 DNA sequence: TGCGCCAGCAGTTTACAGGGGTGGCTCGATTCACCCCTCCACTTT. This translates into CASSLQGWLDSPLHF.

The rearrangement links TRBV11-2 to TRBJ2-1, with 11 bases lining up with TRBD2. The trim removed 5 bases at V and 8 bases at J, leaving 11 bases unmatched. CDR3 length: 16 residues. Germline CDR1 SGHAT, CDR2 FQNNGV. The CDR3 DNA reads as TGTGCCAGCAGCCGGGATTTAGCGGGAGGGCCCGATGAGCAGTTCTTC. Encoded protein: CASSRDLAGGPDEQFF.

V gene TRBV13 combines with J gene TRBJ2-2; no definite D call. V lost 2 bases and J lost 7, with 11 bases in between. This CDR3 region has 14 residues. The germline V gene encodes CDR1 PRHDT and CDR2 FYEKMQ (reference sequence). The CDR3 sequence is CASSLRWGDGELFF. The DNA for the CDR3 is TGTGCCAGCAGCTTAAGGTGGGGTGACGGGGAGCTGTTTTTT.

The rearrangement links TRBV10-2 to TRBJ2-5, with a weak D call TRBD1 (8 bases). The V gene lost 3 bases and the J gene lost 7 bases, with 18 bases spanning the gap. The CDR3 has 15 residues. The germline V gene has CDR1 WSHSY and CDR2 SAAADI. The CDR3 region has the DNA TGCGCCAGCAGTGACAACAGGGGGGAGGGCCGGACCCAGTACTTC. As protein: CASSDNRGEGRTQYF.

The gene calls are TRBV6-5 and TRBJ1-3, with no clear D. The CDR3 extends over 15 amino acids. Trimming cost V 5 bases and J 0 bases, with 11 bases left between them. In germline, CDR1 is MNHEY, CDR2 SVGAGI. As DNA, the CDR3 is TGTGCCAGCAGTAAGACTTCTTTCTCTGGAAACACCATATATTTT. Amino acids: CASSKTSFSGNTIYF.

The chain couples TRBV6-5 to TRBJ2-7, with TRBD2 matching 7 bases. Germline trimming cut 6 bases from V and 3 bases from J; bases unmatched to any gene: 11. CDR1 is MNHEY, CDR2 SVGAGI, per germline. The CDR3 is 15 residues long. In DNA, the CDR3 is TGTGCCAGCAGCCTAGGGGCTAGCGGATACTACGAGCAGTACTTC. As protein: CASSLGASGYYEQYF.